Below, 29 T cell receptor beta chains from the same sample are listed, as sequenced in a study of regulatory T cells in long-lasting Graves disease. Time point reported: persistent/refractory GD, antithyroid drugs over 5 years with positive TRAb. Scientists built the TCR library using RNA that was extracted from PBMCs. Building the TCR beta libraries relied on iRepertoire HTBI primers, and CDR3 regions underwent Arm-PCR. Via MiXCR, TCRdb re-called the multiplex PCR reads, giving one row per CDR3 protein. The top ten hold 25% to 35% of the sample, which has hundreds of thousands of distinct CDR3 sequences, around a fifth seen once. The source was peripheral blood mononuclear cells (PBMCs), collected when the disease was refractory, from a patient treated with antithyroid drugs. These receptor sequences come from a female donor with Graves disease.

This clonotype has ten or more counts. The V call is TRBV11-2, the J call TRBJ1-5; no firm D call. From germline, CDR1 is SGHAT and CDR2 FQNNGV. This CDR3 is 16 amino acids long. Trimming shortened V by 5 bases and J by 0 bases, and 14 bases separated the two germline ends. DNA of the CDR3: TGTGCCAGCAGCCCCAGGAGTGGGCCTAGCAATCAGCCCCAGCATTTT. Translation: CASSPRSGPSNQPQHF.

This clonotype was observed a handful of times. This rearrangement joins TRBV19 to TRBJ1-2; D might be TRBD1 (6 bases). Germline loops: CDR1 LNHDA, CDR2 SQIVND (reference sequence). V lost 6 bases, J lost 4 bases, and 24 bases lay in between. This CDR3 contains 17 residues. The CDR3, as DNA: TGTGCCAGTAGACCCTTCTCGGCAGGGGATGGAGGCTATGGCTACACCTTC. Translating it yields CASRPFSAGDGGYGYTF.

With regard to this clonotype: This may arise from a read error, as a much more abundant clone is one base away. The chain recombines TRBV3-1 with TRBJ1-1, with a tentative D call TRBD1 (6 bases). CDR1 and CDR2 from the germline V gene are LGHDT and YNNKEL (reference sequence). The CDR3 covers 17 residues. The CDR3 loop is CASSQDRDTPQNTEASF. CDR3 bases: TGTGCCAGCAGCCAAGACCGGGACACACCACAGAACACTGAAGCTTCCTTT.

This clonotype was observed a few times. The V and J genes are TRBV4-3 and TRBJ1-3, with no clear D. The V gene's germline CDR1 is LGHNA and CDR2 YSLEER. The V and J ends lost 1 base and 0 bases respectively, with 7 bases between them. The CDR3 has 15 amino acids. The CDR3 bases are TGCGCCAGCAGCCAAGGTCAGAGCTCTGGAAACACCATATATTTT. Translating it yields CASSQGQSSGNTIYF.

This clonotype was seen at least ten times. The V gene is TRBV27, the J gene TRBJ2-5; D is perhaps TRBD1 or TRBD2 (5 bases each). V was clipped by 3 bases and J by 5 bases, with 13 bases between them. Germline lookup yields CDR1 MNHEY and CDR2 SMNVEV (reference sequence). The CDR3 contains 14 residues. CDR3 sequence reads: CASSFLGPRETQYF. The CDR3 region has the DNA TGTGCCAGCAGTTTTTTGGGACCAAGGGAGACCCAGTACTTC.

This clonotype was picked up a small number of times. At one end the junction does not follow the germline gene, possibly because of a read error. J is TRBJ1-4 and V is TRBV9; 8 bases line up with TRBD1. The CDR3 sequence is 13 residues long. Germline CDR1 is SGDLS and CDR2 is YYNGEE. Written as DNA, the CDR3 is TGTGCCAGCAATCAGGGGGCGAGAGAAAATCTGTTTTTT. The encoded protein is CASNQGARENLFF.

This clonotype was recorded at least ten times. V is TRBV5-1 and J is TRBJ1-1; D is ambiguous. Trimming took off 4 bases at V and 1 base at J, with 11 bases between the two ends. Per germline, CDR1 SGHRS and CDR2 YFSETQ. The CDR3 covers 14 residues. The CDR3, as DNA: TGCGCCAGCAGCGCCGGACCGGCGAACACTGAAGCTTTCTTT. Translation gives CASSAGPANTEAFF.

Remarks on this clonotype: This may arise from a read error, as a much more abundant clone is one base away. The rearrangement joins TRBV7-2 to TRBJ1-5, with TRBD1 identical over 9 bases. CDR3 length: 14 amino acids. Germline assignment: CDR1 SGHTA and CDR2 FQGNSA. J was trimmed by 11 bases and V by 5 bases; bases with no gene match: 10. This chain's CDR3 is CASSEQGAGQSQHF. The DNA for the CDR3 is TGTGCCAGCAGCGAACAGGGGGCGGGACAGTCCCAGCATTTT.

The chain is built from TRBV12-3 or TRBV12-4 and TRBJ2-1; D may be TRBD2 (7 bases). The CDR3 has 16 amino acids. The V gene lost 7 bases and the J gene lost 0 bases, with 16 bases spanning the gap. The DNA for the CDR3 is TGTGCCAGCAAAAAAGGGGGGGGAAGCTCCTACAATGAGCAGTTCTTC. It translates to CASKKGGGSSYNEQFF.

This clonotype was counted at least ten times. J is TRBJ2-6 and V is TRBV28, with a weak D call TRBD1 (6 bases). The germline V gene encodes CDR1 MDHEN and CDR2 SYDVKM. V gave up 7 bases and J gave up 0 bases, with 16 bases separating them. This CDR3 spans 17 amino acids. CDR3 amino acids: CASKFQGSFSGANVLTF. DNA of the CDR3: TGTGCCAGCAAGTTTCAGGGGTCTTTCTCTGGGGCCAACGTCCTGACTTTC.

As concerns this clonotype: A far larger clone is a single base away, which makes a read error likely. The J gene is TRBJ1-5, the V gene TRBV28; D remains ambiguous. The CDR3 covers 12 residues. Trimming took 5 bases from V and 3 from J, leaving 5 bases between them. Germline-derived CDR1 and CDR2 are MDHEN and SYDVKM. CDR3 sequence (DNA): TGTGCCAGCAGTGACCCCAATCAGCCCCAGCATTTT. Its protein product is CASSDPNQPQHF.

This clonotype showed up many times. CDR3: CSVEEFALSKGGGYTF. The CDR3 DNA is TGCAGCGTTGAAGAGTTCGCACTCTCAAAGGGGGGTGGCTACACCTTC. The chain has TRBV29-1 and TRBJ1-2; TRBD1 might be the D (6 bases). Germline CDR1 SQVTM, CDR2 ANQGSEA. V was shortened by 0 bases and J by 7 bases, with 21 bases between the two germline ends. The CDR3 is 16 amino acids.

This chain connects TRBV12-3 or TRBV12-4 to TRBJ1-6; 10 nucleotides agree with TRBD1. The ends lost 5 bases at V and 7 bases at J; junction bases unmatched: 11. The CDR3 has 17 amino acids. Here the CDR3 reads CASSGSDRGMRNSPLHF. DNA of the CDR3: TGTGCCAGCAGTGGGTCGGACAGGGGGATGAGGAATTCACCCCTCCACTTT.

This clonotype was recorded at least ten times. V gene TRBV2 combines with J gene TRBJ1-2, with 8 bases matching TRBD1. In germline, CDR1 is SNHLY, CDR2 FYNNEI. This CDR3 contains 13 residues. V shed 1 base and J 6 bases; nucleotides not matched to a gene: 1. The CDR3 DNA reads TGTGCCAGCAGTGAAGGCAGGGGGCATGGCTACACCTTC. This sequence encodes CASSEGRGHGYTF. Full variable domain (missing parts from reference TRBV2 and TRBJ1-2): EPEVTQTPSHQVTQMGQEVILRCVPISNHLYFYWYRQILGQKVEFLVSFYNNEISEKSEIFDDQFSVERPDGSNFTLKIRSTKLEDSAMYFCASSEGRGHGYTFGSGTRLTVV.

This clonotype was seen many times. The chain has TRBV6-1 and TRBJ2-5, with 11 positions matching TRBD2. The CDR3 length is 14 residues. Per the germline V gene, CDR1 is MNHNS and CDR2 is SASEGT. J lost 4 bases, V lost 6 bases, and 4 bases had no gene match. CDR3 amino acids: CASSETSGGETQYF. CDR3 in DNA: TGTGCCAGCAGCGAAACTAGCGGGGGAGAGACCCAGTACTTC.

This sequence joins TRBV6-1 and TRBJ1-5, with D possibly matching TRBD1 (6 bases). Germline V lookup: CDR1 MNHNS, CDR2 SASEGT. This CDR3 spans 15 amino acids. Trimming removed 6 bases at V and 2 bases at J, with 14 bases between. The CDR3 DNA reads TGTGCCAGCAGAGGAGGGGGATTCGGCAATCAGCCCCAGCATTTT. It codes for CASRGGGFGNQPQHF.

J is TRBJ2-7 and V is TRBV5-1; 7 nucleotides match TRBD1. From germline, CDR1 is SGHRS and CDR2 YFSETQ. J lost 3 bases, V lost 4 bases, and 4 bases had no gene match. CDR3 length: 13 residues. The CDR3 sequence: CASSVTGIYEQYF. The DNA for the CDR3 is TGCGCCAGCAGCGTGACAGGGATCTACGAGCAGTACTTC.

The gene calls are TRBV4-1 and TRBJ2-7, with D perhaps TRBD1 (6 bases). Germline values: CDR1 MGHRA, CDR2 YSYEKL. The CDR3 is 16 residues long. Trimming took 1 base from V and 3 from J, leaving 16 bases between them. This chain's CDR3 is CASSQAGQSGGYEQYF. The CDR3 coding sequence is TGCGCCAGCAGCCAAGCGGGACAATCAGGCGGCTACGAGCAGTACTTC.

At least ten counts were recorded for this clonotype. This chain connects TRBV27 to TRBJ1-1; D gene ambiguous. V lost 1 base and J lost 1, with 10 bases in between. Germline CDR1 MNHEY, CDR2 SMNVEV (reference sequence). CDR3 length: 15 residues. The CDR3 DNA is TGTGCCAGCAGTTTATATTCCAGAAGGAACACTGAAGCTTTCTTT. Translation: CASSLYSRRNTEAFF.

V and J are TRBV30 and TRBJ1-1; D unresolved. The germline V gene encodes CDR1 GTSNPN and CDR2 SVGIG (reference sequence). Between the trimmed V and J ends, which lost 2 bases and 0 bases, there was a span of 10 bases. The CDR3 has 14 residues. The CDR3 reads CAWSPQIMNTEAFF. Written as DNA, the CDR3 is TGTGCCTGGAGTCCCCAGATCATGAACACTGAAGCTTTCTTT.

This chain joins TRBV4-1 and TRBJ2-4; weak D call: TRBD1 (5 bases). From germline, CDR1 is MGHRA and CDR2 YSYEKL. This CDR3 is 14 amino acids long. V was trimmed by 1 base and J by 5 bases, leaving 9 bases between them. The CDR3 bases are TGCGCCAGCAGCCAAGGCAGGGTAGAAAACATTCAGTACTTC. As protein: CASSQGRVENIQYF.

This clonotype has more than one count but fewer than ten. This sequence joins TRBV18 and TRBJ2-3; 10 bases map to TRBD1. The J segment lost 8 bases and the V segment lost 5 bases, leaving 4 bases of the junction unmatched. Germline loops: CDR1 KGHSH, CDR2 LQKENI. CDR3 length: 13 amino acids. CDR3 region: CASSARTGGTQYF. The CDR3 DNA is TGTGCCAGCTCAGCGAGGACAGGGGGTACGCAGTATTTT.

Ten or more counts support this clonotype. The rearrangement joins TRBV12-3 or TRBV12-4 to TRBJ1-2; D uncertain. The CDR3 has 13 residues. Between the trimmed V and J ends, which lost 3 bases and 4 bases, there was a span of 9 bases. Here the CDR3 reads CASSLRRSYGYTF. The CDR3 DNA is TGTGCCAGCAGTTTGAGGCGATCCTATGGCTACACCTTC.

This clonotype has more than one count but fewer than ten. DNA for the CDR3: TGTGCCAGCAGAGTAGGGGCTAACACCGGGGAGCTGTTTTTT. It is translated as CASRVGANTGELFF. The gene calls are TRBV2 and TRBJ2-2; D is possibly TRBD1 (5 bases). This CDR3 has 14 amino acids. The germline gives CDR1 SNHLY, CDR2 FYNNEI. V gave up 6 bases and J gave up 2 bases, with 10 bases separating them.

This clonotype was observed at least ten times. The V call is TRBV5-5, the J call TRBJ2-5; D is unclear. Per the germline V gene, CDR1 is SGHKS and CDR2 is YYEKEE (reference sequence). The germline V and J ends were trimmed by 0 bases and 5 bases, with 11 bases remaining between them. The CDR3 runs to 14 residues. CDR3 in DNA: TGTGCCAGCAGCTTGGCCGTCGGACGGGAGACCCAGTACTTC. Translation gives CASSLAVGRETQYF.

This clonotype has a count of ten or more. V is TRBV2 and J is TRBJ1-5; unclear D gene. The ends were cut back, 4 bases at V and 0 bases at J, with 13 bases in the middle. Germline V lookup: CDR1 SNHLY, CDR2 FYNNEI. The CDR3 has 16 amino acids. DNA of the CDR3: TGTGCCAGCAGTGCTTCGAACACGTATAGCAATCAGCCCCAGCATTTT. Translation: CASSASNTYSNQPQHF.

The chain couples TRBV5-1 to TRBJ1-1; 10 positions match TRBD1. The V and J ends lost 3 bases and 1 base, in that order; junction bases with no gene match: 3. This CDR3 contains 15 residues. The germline gives CDR1 SGHRS, CDR2 YFSETQ. In DNA, the CDR3 is TGCGCCAGCAGCTCCGGGACAGGGGAGAACACTGAAGCTTTCTTT. Protein product: CASSSGTGENTEAFF.

This clonotype was counted many times. The chain joins TRBV11-2 to TRBJ2-7, with 9 bases identical to TRBD1. J lost 5 bases, V lost 5 bases, and 4 bases had no gene match. Per germline, CDR1 SGHAT and CDR2 FQNNGV. The CDR3 loop spans 13 amino acids. The DNA of the CDR3 is TGTGCCAGCAGCGGCAGGGACAGGGACGAGCAGTACTTC. Translating it yields CASSGRDRDEQYF.

This chain uses TRBV7-8 with TRBJ1-5, with D maybe TRBD1 (5 bases). The germline CDR1 and CDR2 sequences are SGHVS and FQNEAQ. V was cut by 1 base and J by 2 bases, with 12 bases left in between. This CDR3 spans 16 amino acids. The CDR3 spells CASSLGGAAGNQPQHF. The CDR3 nucleotides read TGTGCCAGCAGCTTAGGAGGGGCCGCGGGCAATCAGCCCCAGCATTTT.